These 9 T cell receptor beta chains were sequenced from one sample in a study of cytomegalovirus exposure and HLA in healthy donors. Primers: 60 Vbeta forward and 13 Jbeta reverse. Assay: immunoSEQ multiplex PCR; the TCRdb copy retains only in-frame clones and omits some. The profile shows roughly 180,000 clones, 84% of them singletons. What was sequenced was PBMCs. Receptors were obtained from a girl under 10 years old in good health and CMV-seropositive.

This clone was seen a few times. The chain carries TRBV6-5 and TRBJ2-7, with a weak D call TRBD2 (7 bases). Germline V gene data show CDR1 as MNHEY and CDR2 as SVGAGI. The CDR3 covers 13 residues. Trimming stripped 7 bases from V and 2 bases from J, with 12 bases between. The CDR3 bases are TGTGCCAGCACCAGGGGACTAACCTACGAGCAGTACTTC. Translating gives CASTRGLTYEQYF.

This rearrangement joins TRBV5-4 to TRBJ2-2; 16 bases map to TRBD2. Germline values: CDR1 SGHNT, CDR2 YYREEE (reference sequence). The CDR3 has 18 amino acids. The ends lost 4 bases at V and 0 bases at J; junction bases unmatched: 3. CDR3 region: CASSGGLAGGANTGELFF. CDR3 sequence (DNA): TGTGCCAGCAGCGGGGGACTAGCGGGAGGGGCGAACACCGGGGAGCTGTTTTTT.

V gene TRBV30 combines with J gene TRBJ2-7; possible D gene TRBD1, 5 bases. V was pared by 0 bases and J by 0 bases, with 12 bases between. CDR3 length: 15 amino acids. Germline lookup yields CDR1 GTSNPN and CDR2 SVGIG (reference sequence). This CDR3 reads CAWSVRQGLSYEQYF. The CDR3 DNA reads TGTGCCTGGAGTGTAAGGCAGGGCCTCTCCTACGAGCAGTACTTC.

This clone was detected only a few times. The chain carries TRBV5-6 and TRBJ1-2; D ambiguous. CDR1 and CDR2 from the germline V gene are SGHDT and YYEEEE. The CDR3 totals 14 residues. V lost 0 bases and J lost 4, with 10 bases in between. This CDR3 is CASSLVRVLYGYTF. The CDR3 DNA reads TGTGCCAGCAGCTTGGTTCGGGTCCTCTATGGCTACACCTTC.

This sequence joins TRBV7-8 and TRBJ2-1; a weak D match, TRBD1 (6 bases). Germline V gives CDR1 SGHVS, CDR2 FQNEAQ. Trimming removed 5 bases from V and 0 bases from J, with 11 bases in between. The CDR3 totals 15 residues. For the CDR3, the DNA is TGTGCCAGCAGCCGGGACACCAGCTCCTACAATGAGCAGTTCTTC. Its protein is CASSRDTSSYNEQFF. Full variable domain (rest looked up from reference TRBV7-8 and TRBJ2-1): GAGVSQSPRYKVAKRGQDVALRCDPISGHVSLFWYQQALGQGPEFLTYFQNEAQLDKSGLPSDRFFAERPEGSVSTLKIQRTQQEDSAVYLCASSRDTSSYNEQFFGPGTRLTVL.

The rearrangement links TRBV4-1 to TRBJ2-3; 7 positions match TRBD2. V was pared by 1 base and J by 3 bases, with 13 bases of the junction left unmatched. CDR1 is MGHRA, CDR2 YSYEKL, per germline. The CDR3 has 18 residues. CDR3 region: CASSQAPWGEGSTDTQYF. The CDR3 bases are TGCGCCAGCAGCCAAGCACCTTGGGGGGAGGGGAGTACAGATACGCAGTATTTT.

The chain is built from TRBV29-1 and TRBJ2-1, with 10 bases that match TRBD2. The germline V gene has CDR1 SQVTM and CDR2 ANQGSEA. This CDR3 comprises 13 residues. V lost 4 bases to trimming and J lost 8 bases; unmatched junction nucleotides: 5. The CDR3: CSVGGLAGDEQFF. The CDR3 DNA is TGCAGCGTTGGAGGGCTAGCGGGAGATGAGCAGTTCTTC.

This chain links TRBV9 with TRBJ2-7, with TRBD2 identical over 8 bases. This CDR3 comprises 14 residues. Trimming cost V 1 base and J 7 bases; bases outside gene matches: 7. CDR1 and CDR2 (germline): SGDLS, YYNGEE. For the CDR3, the DNA is TGTGCCAGCAGCGTAACGGGAGGGACTGGGGAGCAGTACTTC. This translates into CASSVTGGTGEQYF.

This chain joins TRBV7-8 and TRBJ2-1, with a tentative D call TRBD2 (5 bases). The germline V gene encodes CDR1 SGHVS and CDR2 FQNEAQ. V was clipped by 5 bases and J by 2 bases, with 7 bases between them. The CDR3 runs 13 residues. The CDR3 bases are TGTGCCAGCAGCGGAGGTACCTACAATGAGCAGTTCTTC. Protein sequence: CASSGGTYNEQFF.